This T cell receptor (beta chain) was found in a study of glioma-infiltrating T cells. The CDR3 extends over 15 amino acids. V lost 4 bases, J lost 2 bases, and 5 bases stayed unmatched. CDR1 and CDR2 (germline): MDHEN, SYDVKM. The iRepertoire nested amplicon-rescue multiplex PCR amplified TCR alpha and beta CDR3s from RNA. TCRdb re-called the multiplex PCR reads with MiXCR, one entry per CDR3 protein. The sample shows approximately 400,000 distinct CDR3 sequences, 41% of them seen only once. Ten or more counts support this clonotype. This clonotype was obtained from a human donor with low-grade glioma or glioblastoma, undergoing nonglioma brain surgery, or in good health (not recorded which). The genes are TRBV28 and TRBJ2-7; 10 nucleotides line up with TRBD2. Specimen: glioma tissue, nonneoplastic brain tissue, or PBMCs (not recorded which). The CDR3 DNA reads as TGTGCCAGCAGTTCCGGACTAGCGGTTCCCTACGAGCAGTACTTC. Its protein is CASSSGLAVPYEQYF.